This T cell receptor (beta chain) comes out of a study of T-cell reconstitution after alpha-beta-depleted transplantation in children. The study's findings and limits: TCRbeta diversity was high at day 60 in some patients (a result of surviving recipient T cells and thymic progenitors). T-cell numbers and diversity, one year after transplant, stemmed largely from T cells that were newly produced. Roughly two months post-transplant, alpha-beta T cells reportedly originated from several hundred graft clones that had expanded.

As for this clonotype: Antigen unknown.

CDR1 and CDR2 from the germline V gene are DFQATT and SNEGSKA (reference sequence). Trimming stripped 5 bases from V and 0 bases from J, with 8 bases between. This CDR3 contains 13 residues. For TCRbeta, the library was prepared with unique molecular identifiers. MiXCR, run by TCRdb on the PCR reads, gives a single entry per CDR3 protein. The sample shows about a million distinct CDR3 sequences, about 29% of them seen only once. This receptor was obtained from a boy less than two years old who had a stem cell transplant for SCID, so the T cells may come from the graft donor. Sequencing was performed on PBMCs, mostly from graft donor cells, taken 360 days after TCRalphabeta/CD19-depleted stem cell transplant. The chain joins TRBV20-1 to TRBJ2-4; D is possibly TRBD1 (6 bases). The CDR3 bases are TGCAGTGCTCGGACAGTAGCCAAAAACATTCAGTACTTC. Protein sequence: CSARTVAKNIQYF.